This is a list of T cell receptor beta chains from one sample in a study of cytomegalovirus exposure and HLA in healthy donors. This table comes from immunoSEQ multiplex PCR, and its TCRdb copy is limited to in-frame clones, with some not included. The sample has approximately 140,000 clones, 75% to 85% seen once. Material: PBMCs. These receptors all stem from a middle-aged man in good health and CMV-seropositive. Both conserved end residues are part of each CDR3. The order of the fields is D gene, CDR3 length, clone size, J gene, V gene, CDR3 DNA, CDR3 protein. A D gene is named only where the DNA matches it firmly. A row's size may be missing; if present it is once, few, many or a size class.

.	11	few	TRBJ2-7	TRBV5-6	TGTGCCAGCAGCACAGGGTACGAGCAGTACTTC	CASSTGYEQYF
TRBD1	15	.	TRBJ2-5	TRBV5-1	TGCGCCAGCAGCATACCGACAGGGGGCGAAGAGACCCAGTACTTC	CASSIPTGGEETQYF
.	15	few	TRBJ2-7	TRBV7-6	TGTGCCAGCAGCACAAGGACAGGGAGGGGCTACGAGCAGTACTTC	CASSTRTGRGYEQYF
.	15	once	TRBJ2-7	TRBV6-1	TGTGCCAGCAGTGAAGTGGGACTCGCTTCCTACGAGCAGTACTTC	CASSEVGLASYEQYF
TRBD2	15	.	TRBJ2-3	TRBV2	TGTGCCAGCAGAAGACTAGCGGCTGGCACAGATACGCAGTATTTT	CASRRLAAGTDTQYF
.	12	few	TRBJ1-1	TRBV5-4	TGTGCCAGCAGCTTTCATAACACTGAAGCTTTCTTT	CASSFHNTEAFF
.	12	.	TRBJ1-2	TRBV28	TGTGCCAGCAGTCTCCTGACAGGACCCTACTTCTTC	CASSLLTGPYFF
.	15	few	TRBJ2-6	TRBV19	TGTGCCAGTAGTATGTCCTCAAGCGGGGCCAACGTCCTGACTTTC	CASSMSSSGANVLTF
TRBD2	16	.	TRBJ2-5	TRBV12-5	TGTGCTAGTGGTTTGGGTACAGCGGGGGGACAAGAGACCCAGTACTTC	CASGLGTAGGQETQYF
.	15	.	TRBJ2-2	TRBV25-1	TGTGCCAGCAGTGATACTAGGGCACCTGCCGGGGAGCTGTTTTTT	CASSDTRAPAGELFF
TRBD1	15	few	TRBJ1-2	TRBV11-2	TGTGCCAGCAGCTTACGAGCAGGGGGCGGGTATGGCTACACCTTC	CASSLRAGGGYGYTF
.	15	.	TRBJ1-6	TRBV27	TGTGCCAGCAGGCCTCTTAACATGGATAATTCACCCCTCCACTTT	CASRPLNMDNSPLHF
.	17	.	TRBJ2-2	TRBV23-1	TGCGCCAGCAGTCGCAAGGGGCCGCACTCGAACACCGGGGAGCTGTTTTTT	CASSRKGPHSNTGELFF
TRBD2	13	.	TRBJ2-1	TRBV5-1	TGCGCCAGCAGCTCCGGGACTAAGTATGAGCAGTTCTTC	CASSSGTKYEQFF
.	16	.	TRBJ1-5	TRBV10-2	TGCGCCAGCAGTGAGTCTATGGGGGGACGCAATCAGCCCCAGCATTTT	CASSESMGGRNQPQHF
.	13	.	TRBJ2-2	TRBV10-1	TGCGCCAGCAGTGAACAGCCCGGCGGGGAGCTGTTTTTT	CASSEQPGGELFF
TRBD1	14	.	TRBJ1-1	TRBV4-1	TGCGCCAGCAGCCCCGAAGGGGGCCGGACTGAAGCTTTCTTT	CASSPEGGRTEAFF